A single sample gave rise to the 5 T cell receptor beta chains below, sequenced in a study of CD8+ T cells in alopecia areata (dated by TCRdb to the late 2010s). The meaning of the sample's time point label: about 25 weeks on oral tofacitinib. What this sample's treatment or condition label stands for: oral pan-JAK inhibitor, 5-10 mg twice daily. The library was obtained by the immunoSEQ multiplex PCR assay. For TCR sequencing, RNA was extracted from every sample and reverse transcribed into cDNA to serve as template. The table was pulled from immuneACCESS by TCRdb, which kept in-frame rearrangements only. Such tables lose some clones; where checked, under half of the loss comes from unresolved V genes, and the rest has no known cause. The sample records about 180,000 clones, roughly 50% of which are singletons. Under 14% of the sample comes from the top ten. The sequencing here drew on CD8+ T cells sorted from blood, taken at week 24, from a patient treated with tofacitinib. The receptor source for this set is a human donor with alopecia areata.

The chain employs TRBV30 and TRBJ2-7, with 7 bases fitting TRBD1. This CDR3 is 14 amino acids long. Germline CDR1 and CDR2: GTSNPN and SVGIG (reference sequence). With 3 bases clipped from V and 3 bases from J, the junction kept 8 bases outside the gene matches. The CDR3 DNA is TGTGCCTGGAGCCCCGGACAGGCGAACTACGAGCAGTACTTC. It yields the protein CAWSPGQANYEQYF.

The chain carries TRBV19 and TRBJ2-1; 15 nucleotides agree with TRBD2. The germline gives CDR1 LNHDA, CDR2 SQIVND (reference sequence). CDR3 size: 17 residues. J lost 7 bases, V lost 5 bases, and 9 bases had no gene match. This CDR3 reads CASSLRTSGGVINEQFF. The CDR3 DNA reads as TGTGCCAGTAGTCTTCGGACTAGCGGGGGGGTCATTAATGAGCAGTTCTTC.

The chain combines TRBV6-5 with TRBJ1-6; the D gene is possibly TRBD1 (6 bases). The V gene's germline CDR1 is MNHEY and CDR2 SVGAGI. Trimming removed 2 bases from V and 5 bases from J, with 10 bases in between. The CDR3 consists of 15 residues. This CDR3 is CASSYLSGDNSPLHF. DNA for the CDR3: TGTGCCAGCAGTTACCTGTCAGGGGATAATTCACCCCTCCACTTT.

About this clone itself: Other DNA sequences in the same sample also yield this CDR3. This rearrangement joins TRBV9 to TRBJ1-1; no definite D call. CDR3 length: 14 residues. The ends were cut back, 0 bases at V and 5 bases at J, with 11 bases in the middle. CDR1 SGDLS and CDR2 YYNGEE come from the germline V gene. The CDR3, as DNA: TGTGCCAGCAGCGTAGGGCAAGGAGGGACTGAAGCTTTCTTT. Encoded protein: CASSVGQGGTEAFF. The full variable domain, completed using reference TRBV9 and TRBJ1-1, is DSGVTQTPKHLITATGQRVTLRCSPRSGDLSVYWYQQSLDQGLQFLIQYYNGEERAKGNILERFSAQQFPDLHSELNLSSLELGDSALYFCASSVGQGGTEAFFGQGTRLTVV.

This chain connects TRBV30 to TRBJ2-3; D not certain. The germline gives CDR1 GTSNPN, CDR2 SVGIG (reference sequence). The V gene lost 3 bases and the J gene lost 3 bases, with 4 bases spanning the gap. This CDR3 contains 11 residues. Here the CDR3 DNA reads TGTGCCTGGAGCTTAACAGATACGCAGTATTTT. This codes for CAWSLTDTQYF.